This T cell receptor (beta chain) appears in the sequencing data of a study of T cell responses to AZD1222 COVID-19 vaccine. The study's findings and limits: Repertoire samples came only from after the peak T cell response. At study baseline, merely roughly 6 AZD1222 recipients were seropositive. Donors in the cohort were predominantly white British and more often female, and clonal diversity was possibly underestimated. Reports indicate that nearly half of spike-specific TCRs are directed at unmutated variant regions.

Concerning this clone: The antigen remains undetermined.

TCRdb's table, derived via immunoSEQ multiplex PCR, lists solely in-frame clones and lacks some. The sample has 100,000 to 150,000 clones; almost 85% are singletons. This CDR3 is built from 18 residues. The genes are TRBV21-1 and TRBJ2-7. TRBV21-1 is a recognized pseudogene. The receptor was isolated from an adult who received the MenACWY meningococcal vaccine as a control. Material: peripheral blood, obtained 28 days after the second dose of the MenACWY control vaccine. DNA of the CDR3: TGTGCCAGCAGCAAAGCGCTGCCTAGAAGGGCCGCCGCCTACGAGCAGTACTTC. Translation: CASSKALPRRAAAYEQYF.